This T cell receptor (beta chain) emerged from a study of blood T cell repertoires in COVID-19 (dated by TCRdb to 2018 to 2020). Describing the broader study: Collaborator samples came from the United States, Italy and Spain and covered acute and convalescent phases of COVID-19. The material from the prospective study consisted of cDNA or gDNA derived from T cells, B-cell-depleted T cells, or PBMCs. The dataset comprised deeply sampled blood TCRbeta repertoires from subjects exposed to, actively infected with, or recovered from COVID-19. A freely available public database, intended as a resource for researchers studying the immune response to SARS-CoV-2, is where the repertoires were released. The samples were drawn from the first 160 participants of the ongoing ImmuneRACE study and from 950 to 1,500 subjects provided by 6 global collaborators. The sample metadata nearly always contained a de-identified subject ID, COVID-19 status, age in years and sex. Where available, HLA class I and class II types were obtained from metadata supplied by the sample provider rather than from assay-based typing.

The trim is 2 bases for V and 1 base for J, with a gap of 12 bases between the germline ends. For CDR1 and CDR2, the germline V gene (reference sequence) lists LNHDA and SQIVND. CDR3 length: 16 amino acids, cysteine to phenylalanine. Only the CDR3 region is kept as DNA, spanning 48 bases read in frame from base 1. Beyond this particular receptor, the publication reports: The quantity of clinical and demographic metadata differed by source and by participant and was supplied without curation.

A single count supports this clone. No cognate antigen has been identified for it. The sample holds no much larger clone one base away, and base qualities are not on file. Collaborating institutions collected whole blood in K2EDTA tubes following their own protocols. For TCRbeta analysis, collaborators shipped samples in one of three forms: frozen whole blood, isolated PBMCs, or DNA extracted from either of those sample types. The immunoSEQ Assay, a bias-controlled multiplex PCR, was used to amplify TCRbeta CDR3 regions from genomic DNA. The authors' pipeline ran thus. The number of nucleated cells in each sample was estimated by amplification of reference gene primers within the assay. To quantify the absolute abundance of each unique TCRbeta CDR3 rearrangement, sequence reads were collapsed and filtered. For each sample, productive Simpson clonality was calculated as the square root of Simpson's diversity index across productive rearrangements. The table comes from immuneACCESS by way of TCRdb, which keeps in-frame sequences with V and J called. Part of the clones is missing from these tables; in studies checked, under half for an unresolved V gene and the rest for unknown reasons. V and J calls and clone size are as listed in that table; D and trimming were resolved from the DNA. Here the sample has 200,000 to 250,000 clones; 75% to 85% occur a single time. About 4.5% of the sample is taken by the ten largest.

Sequencing used peripheral blood. This clonotype was sampled from a woman in her sixties or seventies with acute or convalescent COVID-19. The V and J segments used are TRBV19 and TRBJ1-5, with no D gene named confidently. The CDR3 protein sequence reads: CASSISPGWSNQPQHF. The nucleotides read TGTGCCAGTAGTATATCCCCGGGTTGGAGCAATCAGCCCCAGCATTTT.